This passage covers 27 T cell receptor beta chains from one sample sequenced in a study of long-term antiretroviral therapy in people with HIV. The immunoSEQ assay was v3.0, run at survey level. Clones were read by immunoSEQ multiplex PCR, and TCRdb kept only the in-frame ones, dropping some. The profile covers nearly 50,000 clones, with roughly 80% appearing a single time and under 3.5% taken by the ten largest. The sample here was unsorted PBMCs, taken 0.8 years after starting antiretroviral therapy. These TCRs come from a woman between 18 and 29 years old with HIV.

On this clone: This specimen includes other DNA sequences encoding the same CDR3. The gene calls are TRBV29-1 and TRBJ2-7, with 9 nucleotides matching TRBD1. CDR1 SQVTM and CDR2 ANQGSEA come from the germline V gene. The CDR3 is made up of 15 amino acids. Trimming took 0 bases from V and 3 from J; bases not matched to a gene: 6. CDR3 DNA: TGCAGCGTTGAAGACGCCGGGACAGGGCTCTACGAGCAGTACTTC. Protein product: CSVEDAGTGLYEQYF.

The CDR3 reads CASSQSARGTDTQYF. In DNA form, the CDR3 reads TGCGCCAGCAGCCAATCAGCGAGGGGCACAGATACGCAGTATTTT. The chain combines TRBV4-1 with TRBJ2-3; a possible D gene is TRBD2 (5 bases). The CDR3 length is 15 residues. Germline loops: CDR1 MGHRA, CDR2 YSYEKL. Deletions cut 2 bases from V and 1 base from J, with 10 bases between.

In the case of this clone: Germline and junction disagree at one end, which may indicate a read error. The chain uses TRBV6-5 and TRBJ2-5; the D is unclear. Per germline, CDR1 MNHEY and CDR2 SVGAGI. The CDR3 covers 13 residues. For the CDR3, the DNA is TGTGCCAGCATTTACCAACGGCAAGAGACCCAGTACTTC. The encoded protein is CASIYQRQETQYF.

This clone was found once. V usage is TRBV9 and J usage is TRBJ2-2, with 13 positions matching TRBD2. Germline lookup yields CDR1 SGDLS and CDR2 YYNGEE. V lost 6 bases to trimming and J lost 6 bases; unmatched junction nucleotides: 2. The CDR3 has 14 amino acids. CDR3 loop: CASTLAGGSGELFF. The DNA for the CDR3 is TGTGCCAGCACACTAGCGGGAGGGTCCGGGGAGCTGTTTTTT.

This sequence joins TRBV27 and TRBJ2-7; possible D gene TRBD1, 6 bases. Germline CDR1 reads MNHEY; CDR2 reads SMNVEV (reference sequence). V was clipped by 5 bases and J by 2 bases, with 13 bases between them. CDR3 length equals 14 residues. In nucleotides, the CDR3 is TGTGCCAGCAGTCCCGGGACACTAACCTACGAGCAGTACTTC. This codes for CASSPGTLTYEQYF.

This chain's CDR3 is CASSQDLAANYGYTF. DNA of the CDR3: TGCGCCAGCAGCCAAGATCTCGCCGCTAACTATGGCTACACCTTC. The V gene is TRBV4-3, the J gene TRBJ1-2, with D hard to call. CDR3 length: 15 residues. Trimming cost V 0 bases and J 0 bases, with 8 bases left between them. Per the germline V gene, CDR1 is LGHNA and CDR2 is YSLEER.

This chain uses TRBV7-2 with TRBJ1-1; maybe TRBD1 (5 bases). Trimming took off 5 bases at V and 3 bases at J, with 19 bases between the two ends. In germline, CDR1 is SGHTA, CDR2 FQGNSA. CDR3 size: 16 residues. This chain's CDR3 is CASSHGSRVWHTEAFF. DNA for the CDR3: TGTGCCAGCAGCCACGGGAGCAGGGTCTGGCACACTGAAGCTTTCTTT. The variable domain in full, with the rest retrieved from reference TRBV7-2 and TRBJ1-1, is GAGVSQSPSNKVTEKGKDVELRCDPISGHTALYWYRQSLGQGLEFLIYFQGNSAPDKSGLPSDRFSAERTGGSVSTLTIQRTQQEDSAVYLCASSHGSRVWHTEAFFGQGTRLTVV.

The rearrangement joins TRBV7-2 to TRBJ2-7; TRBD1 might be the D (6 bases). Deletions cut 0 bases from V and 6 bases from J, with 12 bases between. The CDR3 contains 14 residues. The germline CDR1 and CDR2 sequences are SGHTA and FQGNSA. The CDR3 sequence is CASSLARGGAEQYF. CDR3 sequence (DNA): TGTGCCAGCAGCTTAGCGCGAGGGGGAGCCGAGCAGTACTTC. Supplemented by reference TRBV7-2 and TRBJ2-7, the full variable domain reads GAGVSQSPSNKVTEKGKDVELRCDPISGHTALYWYRQSLGQGLEFLIYFQGNSAPDKSGLPSDRFSAERTGGSVSTLTIQRTQQEDSAVYLCASSLARGGAEQYFGPGTRLTVT.

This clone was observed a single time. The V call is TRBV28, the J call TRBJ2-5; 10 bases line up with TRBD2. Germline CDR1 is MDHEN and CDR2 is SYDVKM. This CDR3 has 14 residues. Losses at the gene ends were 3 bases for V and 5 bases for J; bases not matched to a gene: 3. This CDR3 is CASSLTSGLETQYF. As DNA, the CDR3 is TGTGCCAGCAGTTTGACTAGCGGGTTGGAGACCCAGTACTTC.

This chain's CDR3 is CASSPGQGGGYTF. CDR3 bases: TGTGCCAGCAGCCCCGGACAGGGGGGGGGCTACACCTTC. The chain uses TRBV7-3 and TRBJ1-2; 10 nucleotides align to TRBD1. Germline CDR1 and CDR2: SGHTA and FQGTGA. Trimming removed 5 bases from V and 8 bases from J; junction bases left unmatched: 5. CDR3 size: 13 residues.

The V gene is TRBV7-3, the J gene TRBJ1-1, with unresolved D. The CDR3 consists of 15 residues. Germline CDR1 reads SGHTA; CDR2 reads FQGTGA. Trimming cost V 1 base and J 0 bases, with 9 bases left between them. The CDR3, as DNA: TGTGCCAGCAGCTTAATCGGCAGGATGAACACTGAAGCTTTCTTT. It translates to CASSLIGRMNTEAFF.

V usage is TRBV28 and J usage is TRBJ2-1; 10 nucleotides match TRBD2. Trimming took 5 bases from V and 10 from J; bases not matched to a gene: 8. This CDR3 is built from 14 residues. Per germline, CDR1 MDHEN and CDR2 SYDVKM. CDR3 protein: CASSPPGLANEQFF. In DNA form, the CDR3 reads TGTGCCAGCAGTCCGCCGGGACTAGCGAACGAGCAGTTCTTC.

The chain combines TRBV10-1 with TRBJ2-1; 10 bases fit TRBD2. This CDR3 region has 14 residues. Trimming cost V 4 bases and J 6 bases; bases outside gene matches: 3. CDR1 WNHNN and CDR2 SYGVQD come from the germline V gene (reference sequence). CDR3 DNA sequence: TGCGCCAGCAGTGTTCTAGCGGGGGCCAATGAGCAGTTCTTC. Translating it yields CASSVLAGANEQFF.

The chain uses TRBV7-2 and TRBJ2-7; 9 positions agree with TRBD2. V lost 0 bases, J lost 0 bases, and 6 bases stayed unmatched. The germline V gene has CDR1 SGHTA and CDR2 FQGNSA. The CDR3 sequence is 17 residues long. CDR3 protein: CASSLALAGMTSYEQYF. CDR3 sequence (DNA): TGTGCCAGCAGCTTAGCTCTAGCGGGAATGACCTCCTACGAGCAGTACTTC.

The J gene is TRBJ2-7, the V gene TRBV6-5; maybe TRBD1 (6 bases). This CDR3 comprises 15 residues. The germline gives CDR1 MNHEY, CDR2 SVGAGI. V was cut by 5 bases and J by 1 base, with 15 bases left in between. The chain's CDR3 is CASSPLQGPSYEQYF. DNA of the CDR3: TGTGCCAGCAGTCCGCTCCAGGGGCCGTCCTACGAGCAGTACTTC.

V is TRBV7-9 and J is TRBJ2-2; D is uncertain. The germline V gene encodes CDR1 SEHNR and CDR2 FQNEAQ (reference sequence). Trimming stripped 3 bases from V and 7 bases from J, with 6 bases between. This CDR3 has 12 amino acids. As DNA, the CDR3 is TGTGCCAGCAGCTTCGGCGACGGGGAGCTGTTTTTT. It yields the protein CASSFGDGELFF.

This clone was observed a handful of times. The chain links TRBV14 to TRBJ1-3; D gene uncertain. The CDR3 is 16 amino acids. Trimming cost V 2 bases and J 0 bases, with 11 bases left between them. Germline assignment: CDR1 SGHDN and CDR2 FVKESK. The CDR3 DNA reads TGTGCCAGCAGCCAAACCGGACGGACCTCTGGAAACACCATATATTTT. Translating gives CASSQTGRTSGNTIYF.

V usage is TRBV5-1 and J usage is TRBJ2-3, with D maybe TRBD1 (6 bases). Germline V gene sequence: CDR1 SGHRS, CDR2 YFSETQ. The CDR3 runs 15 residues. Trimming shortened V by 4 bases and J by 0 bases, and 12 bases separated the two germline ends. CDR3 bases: TGCGCCAGCAGCGAGGGGGTCTATAGCACAGATACGCAGTATTTT. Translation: CASSEGVYSTDTQYF.

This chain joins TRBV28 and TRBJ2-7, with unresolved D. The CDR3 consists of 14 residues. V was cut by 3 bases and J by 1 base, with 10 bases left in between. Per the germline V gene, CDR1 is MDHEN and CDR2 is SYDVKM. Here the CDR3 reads CASSFLGVSYEQYF. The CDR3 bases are TGTGCCAGCAGTTTTCTAGGAGTTTCCTACGAGCAGTACTTC.

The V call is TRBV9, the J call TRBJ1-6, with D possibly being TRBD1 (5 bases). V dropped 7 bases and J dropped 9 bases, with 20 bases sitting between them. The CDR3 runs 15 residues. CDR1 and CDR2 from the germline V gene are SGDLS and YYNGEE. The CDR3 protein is CASGSKGQGASPLHF. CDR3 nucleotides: TGTGCCAGCGGGTCGAAGGGGCAGGGTGCTTCACCCCTCCACTTT.

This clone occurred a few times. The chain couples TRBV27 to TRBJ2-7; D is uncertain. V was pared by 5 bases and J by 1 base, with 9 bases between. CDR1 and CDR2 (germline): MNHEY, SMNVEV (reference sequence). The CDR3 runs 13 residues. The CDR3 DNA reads TGTGCCAGCAGTCCAGCCCCTTCCTACGAGCAGTACTTC. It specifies CASSPAPSYEQYF.

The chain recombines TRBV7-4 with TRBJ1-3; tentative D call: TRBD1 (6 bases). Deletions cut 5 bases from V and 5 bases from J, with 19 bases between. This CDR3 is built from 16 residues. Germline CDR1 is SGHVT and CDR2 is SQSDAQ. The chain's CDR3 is CASSLRGGKDRNTIYF. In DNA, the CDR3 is TGTGCCAGCAGCCTAAGAGGGGGAAAAGACCGAAACACCATATATTTT.

CDR3 in amino acids: CASSGRGGIQYF. The DNA of the CDR3 is TGTGCCAGCAGCGGACGCGGGGGCATTCAGTACTTC. The genes are TRBV9 and TRBJ2-4, with TRBD2 identical over 7 bases. The CDR3 spans 12 residues. With V trimmed by 3 bases and J by 9 bases, 3 bases remained unmatched. Germline V CDR1 and CDR2: SGDLS, YYNGEE. The full variable domain, with the rest looked up from reference TRBV9 and TRBJ2-4, is DSGVTQTPKHLITATGQRVTLRCSPRSGDLSVYWYQQSLDQGLQFLIQYYNGEERAKGNILERFSAQQFPDLHSELNLSSLELGDSALYFCASSGRGGIQYFGAGTRLSVL.

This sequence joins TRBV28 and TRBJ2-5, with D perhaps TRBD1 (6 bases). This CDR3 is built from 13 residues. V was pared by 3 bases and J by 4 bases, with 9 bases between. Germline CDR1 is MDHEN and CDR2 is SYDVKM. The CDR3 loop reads CASSLDSIETQYF. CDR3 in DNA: TGTGCCAGCAGTTTGGACAGTATAGAGACCCAGTACTTC. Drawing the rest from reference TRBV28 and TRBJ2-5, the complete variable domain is DVKVTQSSRYLVKRTGEKVFLECVQDMDHENMFWYRQDPGLGLRLIYFSYDVKMKEKGDIPEGYSVSREKKERFSLILESASTNQTSMYLCASSLDSIETQYFGPGTRLLVL.

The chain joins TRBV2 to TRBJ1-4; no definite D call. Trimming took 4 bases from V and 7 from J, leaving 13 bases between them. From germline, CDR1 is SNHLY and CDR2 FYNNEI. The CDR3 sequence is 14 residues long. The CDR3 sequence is CASSVGSGSEKLFF. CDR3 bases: TGTGCCAGCAGTGTAGGGTCAGGCAGTGAAAAACTGTTTTTT.

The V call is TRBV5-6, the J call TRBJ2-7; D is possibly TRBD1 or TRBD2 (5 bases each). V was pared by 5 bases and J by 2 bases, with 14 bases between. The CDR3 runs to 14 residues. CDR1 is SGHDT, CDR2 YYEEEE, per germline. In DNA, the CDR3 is TGTGCCAGCAGAGAGGCCGGGGCCGCCTACGAGCAGTACTTC. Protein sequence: CASREAGAAYEQYF. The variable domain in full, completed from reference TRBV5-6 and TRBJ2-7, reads DAGVTQSPTHLIKTRGQQVTLRCSPKSGHDTVSWYQQALGQGPQFIFQYYEEEERQRGNFPDRFSGHQFPNYSSELNVNALLLGDSALYLCASREAGAAYEQYFGPGTRLTVT.

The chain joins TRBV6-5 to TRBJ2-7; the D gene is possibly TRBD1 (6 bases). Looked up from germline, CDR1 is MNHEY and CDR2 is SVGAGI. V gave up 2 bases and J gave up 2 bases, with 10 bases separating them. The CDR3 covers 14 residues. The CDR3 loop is CASSYGQGTYEQYF. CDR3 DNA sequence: TGTGCCAGCAGTTACGGCCAGGGGACCTACGAGCAGTACTTC.